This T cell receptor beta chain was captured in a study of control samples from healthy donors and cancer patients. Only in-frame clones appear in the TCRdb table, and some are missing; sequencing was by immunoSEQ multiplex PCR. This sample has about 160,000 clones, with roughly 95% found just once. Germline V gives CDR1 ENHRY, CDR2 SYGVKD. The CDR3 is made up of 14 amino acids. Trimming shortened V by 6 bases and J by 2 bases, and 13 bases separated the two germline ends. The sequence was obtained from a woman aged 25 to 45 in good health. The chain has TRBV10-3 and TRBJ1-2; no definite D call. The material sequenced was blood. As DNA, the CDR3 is TGTGCCATCAGCGGACGGATTACGAACTATGGCTACACCTTC. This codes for CAISGRITNYGYTF.